Following are 30 T cell receptor beta chains from one sample sequenced in a study of blood T cell repertoires in COVID-19 (dated by TCRdb to the early 2020s). Library preparation employed the immunoSEQ multiplex PCR assay. In its TCRdb copy, this immuneACCESS table keeps in-frame sequences only and misses some clones. Where compared with another copy, unresolved V genes explain less than half of these, and the others have no known cause. The sample data list 150,000 to 200,000 clones, and around 92% of these were observed just once. The ten biggest clones cover around 4.6% of the sample. Sequenced sample: peripheral blood. These receptors were collected from a man younger than 40 with COVID-19, enrolled during active disease.

The rearrangement joins TRBV19 to TRBJ2-2, with a possible D match to TRBD1 (5 bases). V lost 2 bases to trimming and J lost 2 bases, with 6 bases between them. The germline V gene encodes CDR1 LNHDA and CDR2 SQIVND (reference sequence). The CDR3 covers 14 residues. CDR3: CASSIRGNTGELFF. CDR3 bases: TGTGCCAGTAGTATAAGGGGTAACACCGGGGAGCTGTTTTTT.

This chain uses TRBV19 with TRBJ1-2; no definite D call. CDR3 length: 14 amino acids. With 6 bases removed from V and 4 bases from J, the gap between germline ends came to 15 bases. Germline V CDR1 and CDR2: LNHDA, SQIVND (reference sequence). CDR3 protein: CASSKTGGGYGYTF. CDR3 DNA: TGTGCCAGTAGCAAAACCGGTGGTGGCTATGGCTACACCTTC.

The chain links TRBV7-3 to TRBJ2-3; D ambiguous. Germline V gene sequence: CDR1 SGHTA, CDR2 FQGTGA. Trimming took 2 bases from V and 2 from J, leaving 5 bases between them. The CDR3 has 13 residues. The CDR3 spells CASSLSITDTQYF. In DNA, the CDR3 is TGTGCCAGCAGCTTATCCATCACAGATACGCAGTATTTT.

The J gene is TRBJ1-6, the V gene TRBV6-6; D remains unclear. The CDR3 totals 13 residues. Looked up from germline, CDR1 is MNHNY and CDR2 is SVGAGI (reference sequence). V was clipped by 5 bases and J by 7 bases, with 9 bases between them. This chain's CDR3 is CASSPRENSPLHF. The CDR3 DNA reads as TGTGCCAGCAGTCCCCGGGAGAATTCACCCCTCCACTTT.

The chain uses TRBV5-5 and TRBJ1-6, with 8 positions matching TRBD1. The V segment lost 0 bases and the J segment 9 bases; nucleotides outside the gene matches: 14. This CDR3 has 18 amino acids. Germline V CDR1 and CDR2: SGHKS, YYEKEE (reference sequence). CDR3 residues: CASSLVGQVEGYGSPLHF. The CDR3 DNA follows: TGTGCCAGCAGCTTGGTGGGACAGGTTGAGGGGTATGGTTCACCCCTCCACTTT.

This chain links TRBV4-3 with TRBJ1-5; 8 bases are shared with TRBD1. Germline V gene data show CDR1 as LGHNA and CDR2 as YSLEER. Trimming at V came to 4 bases and at J to 1 base, leaving 0 bases not matched to a gene. CDR3 length: 14 residues. The CDR3 sequence: CASSRTGSNQPQHF. DNA of the CDR3: TGCGCCAGCAGCCGGACAGGGAGCAATCAGCCCCAGCATTTT.

This chain connects TRBV5-1 to TRBJ1-2; the match to TRBD1 covers 11 bases. This CDR3 comprises 17 residues. Germline V CDR1 and CDR2: SGHRS, YFSETQ. V shed 5 bases, J shed 5 bases, and the junction held 14 bases outside the gene matches. The CDR3 DNA follows: TGCGCCAGCAGGAGAAGTACCGGGACAGGGGGGATTTATGGCTACACCTTC. Protein product: CASRRSTGTGGIYGYTF.

The V gene is TRBV3-1 (or the pseudogene TRBV3-2), the J gene TRBJ2-2, with 9 bases identical to TRBD1. The CDR3 spans 16 residues. V trimming: 2 bases; J trimming: 7 bases; junction bases outside the gene matches: 8. The germline V gene encodes CDR1 LGHDT and CDR2 YNNKEL (reference sequence). For the CDR3, the DNA is TGTGCCAGCAGCCAACCCAGACAGGGGGTCGGCGGGGAGCTGTTTTTT. This codes for CASSQPRQGVGGELFF.

The chain is built from TRBV29-1 and TRBJ2-1, with 16 bases lining up with TRBD2. Germline assignment: CDR1 SQVTM and CDR2 ANQGSEA. The CDR3 is 17 residues long. With V trimmed by 1 base and J by 8 bases, 8 bases remained unmatched. The CDR3 DNA sequence: TGCAGCGTTGAAGGTGAGGGACTAGCGGGAGGGCCCGATGAGCAGTTCTTC. Protein: CSVEGEGLAGGPDEQFF.

The J gene is TRBJ2-1, the V gene TRBV11-2, with D perhaps TRBD2 (6 bases). Between the trimmed V and J ends, which lost 6 bases and 4 bases, there was a span of 16 bases. The CDR3 is made up of 15 amino acids. From germline, CDR1 is SGHAT and CDR2 FQNNGV. The DNA of the CDR3 is TGTGCCAGCAGTCCCAGCGGAGCGGGTTACAATGAGCAGTTCTTC. This gives the protein CASSPSGAGYNEQFF.

V and J are TRBV29-1 and TRBJ1-2; 7 bases map to TRBD1. This CDR3 is 16 amino acids long. V lost 7 bases and J lost 3; bases outside the gene matches: 17. Germline values: CDR1 SQVTM, CDR2 ANQGSEA. Here the CDR3 reads CSALLVQGQSHYGYTF. CDR3 nucleotide sequence: TGCAGCGCTCTTCTGGTACAGGGACAGAGTCACTATGGCTACACCTTC.

This chain links TRBV19 with TRBJ1-2, with 8 bases aligning to TRBD1. CDR3 size: 15 residues. Germline CDR1 is LNHDA and CDR2 is SQIVND (reference sequence). V shed 4 bases and J 4 bases; nucleotides not matched to a gene: 8. This CDR3 reads CASSSQGALGYGYTF. DNA of the CDR3: TGTGCCAGTAGTAGTCAGGGGGCGCTTGGCTATGGCTACACCTTC.

The rearrangement joins TRBV5-1 to TRBJ2-7, with 9 bases aligning to TRBD1. This CDR3 contains 15 residues. Per the germline V gene, CDR1 is SGHRS and CDR2 is YFSETQ. Trimming took 3 bases from V and 6 from J; bases not matched to a gene: 10. CDR3 loop: CASSSMDRGTGEQYF. In DNA form, the CDR3 reads TGCGCCAGCAGCTCGATGGACAGGGGCACAGGCGAGCAGTACTTC.

J is TRBJ2-1 and V is TRBV19; 12 bases line up with TRBD2. CDR3 size: 16 residues. The ends lost 7 bases at V and 8 bases at J; junction bases unmatched: 12. From germline, CDR1 is LNHDA and CDR2 SQIVND (reference sequence). The CDR3 nucleotides read TGTGCCAGTACCTTGGGGCGGACTAGCGGGAATGATGAGCAGTTCTTC. The encoded protein is CASTLGRTSGNDEQFF. Combining the CDR3 with reference TRBV19 and TRBJ2-1 gives the whole variable domain DGGITQSPKYLFRKEGQNVTLSCEQNLNHDAMYWYRQDPGQGLRLIYYSQIVNDFQKGDIAEGYSVSREKKESFPLTVTSAQKNPTAFYLCASTLGRTSGNDEQFFGPGTRLTVL.

The V and J genes are TRBV7-9 and TRBJ1-1; tentatively, D is TRBD1 (5 bases). Germline-derived CDR1 and CDR2 are SEHNR and FQNEAQ (reference sequence). V was shortened by 2 bases and J by 5 bases, with 12 bases between the two germline ends. This CDR3 has 14 residues. The CDR3 DNA sequence: TGTGCCAGCAGCTTACCCAGGGAAAAAACTGAAGCTTTCTTT. Translated: CASSLPREKTEAFF.

The rearrangement uses TRBV5-1 and TRBJ2-7; D is unresolved. Germline V gene data show CDR1 as SGHRS and CDR2 as YFSETQ. With 2 bases removed from V and 2 bases from J, the gap between germline ends came to 11 bases. CDR3 size: 14 residues. The CDR3 DNA follows: TGCGCCAGCAGCTTCCGCGTCCCTCCCTACGAGCAGTACTTC. Translating it yields CASSFRVPPYEQYF. The full variable domain, with the rest looked up from reference TRBV5-1 and TRBJ2-7, is KAGVTQTPRYLIKTRGQQVTLSCSPISGHRSVSWYQQTPGQGLQFLFEYFSETQRNKGNFPGRFSGRQFSNSRSEMNVSTLELGDSALYLCASSFRVPPYEQYFGPGTRLTVT.

The genes are TRBV4-2 and TRBJ2-2, with D hard to call. The CDR3 consists of 15 residues. Germline lookup yields CDR1 LGHNA and CDR2 YNFKEQ. The V and J ends lost 4 bases and 6 bases respectively, with 15 bases between them. The CDR3 region has the DNA TGTGCCAGCAGCCGTGCGCTGGGCGTAGCCGGGGAGCTGTTTTTT. It is translated as CASSRALGVAGELFF.

The chain carries TRBV3-1 (or the pseudogene TRBV3-2) and TRBJ1-2, with D perhaps TRBD1 (6 bases). CDR3 length: 13 residues. Trimming took off 8 bases at V and 3 bases at J, with 13 bases between the two ends. Germline CDR1 and CDR2: LGHDT and YNNKEL (reference sequence). The CDR3 DNA is TGTGCCAGCCGACGGGGGGGCGACTATGGCTACACCTTC. It translates to CASRRGGDYGYTF.

V is TRBV27 and J is TRBJ1-1, with a possible D match to TRBD1 (6 bases). V was shortened by 5 bases and J by 4 bases, with 11 bases between the two germline ends. Germline V gene sequence: CDR1 MNHEY, CDR2 SMNVEV (reference sequence). The CDR3 covers 13 residues. The CDR3 reads CASSPLGGTEAFF. CDR3 DNA: TGTGCCAGCAGTCCTTTAGGGGGCACTGAAGCTTTCTTT.

V usage is TRBV28 and J usage is TRBJ1-3, with 11 bases aligning to TRBD1. V was clipped by 2 bases and J by 4 bases; unmatched bases: 4. In germline, CDR1 is MDHEN, CDR2 SYDVKM. CDR3 size: 16 residues. The CDR3 region has the DNA TGTGCCAGCAGTTTACTCGGGACAGGGGGGGGAAACACCATATATTTT. It encodes CASSLLGTGGGNTIYF.

This rearrangement joins TRBV5-1 to TRBJ2-2, with D possibly matching TRBD2 (5 bases). CDR1 and CDR2 (germline): SGHRS, YFSETQ. V was trimmed by 0 bases and J by 7 bases, leaving 13 bases between them. This CDR3 has 15 amino acids. The CDR3 sequence is CASSLGPGIGGELFF. CDR3 nucleotides: TGCGCCAGCAGCTTGGGTCCGGGGATCGGCGGGGAGCTGTTTTTT.

The chain is built from TRBV19 and TRBJ1-5, with D perhaps TRBD1 (6 bases). This CDR3 region has 16 residues. Germline V gene lookup returns CDR1 LNHDA and CDR2 SQIVND (reference sequence). Trimming pared 2 bases from V and 2 bases from J, leaving 13 bases between. CDR3 sequence: CASSISPGGGNQPQHF. The DNA for the CDR3 is TGTGCCAGTAGTATATCCCCGGGGGGCGGCAATCAGCCCCAGCATTTT.

The V call is TRBV4-2, the J call TRBJ2-1, with TRBD1 as a possible D gene (6 bases). Germline V gene sequence: CDR1 LGHNA, CDR2 YNFKEQ. This CDR3 region has 17 residues. Trimming removed 2 bases from V and 0 bases from J, with 14 bases in between. CDR3 region: CASSQFQGFASYNEQFF. The CDR3 DNA sequence: TGTGCCAGCAGCCAATTCCAGGGGTTCGCCTCCTACAATGAGCAGTTCTTC.

This clone has a handful of counts. The chain recombines TRBV9 with TRBJ2-1, with 7 bases fitting TRBD2. The length of the CDR3 is 14 residues. CDR1 SGDLS and CDR2 YYNGEE come from the germline V gene. V lost 5 bases and J lost 7; bases outside the gene matches: 9. The CDR3 DNA follows: TGTGCCAGCAGTGAAAAGGGACTACTTAATGAGCAGTTCTTC. This gives the protein CASSEKGLLNEQFF.

This rearrangement joins TRBV3-1 (or the pseudogene TRBV3-2) to TRBJ2-3, with a possible D match to TRBD2 (7 bases). The CDR3 is 14 amino acids. The germline V and J ends were trimmed by 5 bases and 2 bases, with 11 bases remaining between them. CDR1 and CDR2 from the germline V gene are LGHDT and YNNKEL (reference sequence). CDR3 DNA sequence: TGTGCCAGCAGCTACGGGGGGCTCACAGATACGCAGTATTTT. Translation gives CASSYGGLTDTQYF.

Only a few counts were recorded for this clone. CDR3 nucleotides: TGTGCCAGCAGCCTATTCCCCAAGAGACTAAACAGGGAACTGTACGAGCAGTACTTC. Translation gives CASSLFPKRLNRELYEQYF. The chain combines TRBV7-2 with TRBJ2-7; possibly TRBD1 for D (6 bases). The V and J ends lost 5 bases and 4 bases respectively, with 30 bases between them. CDR3 length equals 19 residues. CDR1 SGHTA and CDR2 FQGNSA come from the germline V gene.

V gene TRBV12-3 or TRBV12-4 combines with J gene TRBJ2-7, with D possibly TRBD1 on 5 matching bases. Trimming pared 1 base from V and 5 bases from J, leaving 9 bases between. The CDR3 is 13 amino acids. CDR3: CASSLGREHEQYF. The CDR3 nucleotides read TGTGCCAGCAGTTTAGGCAGGGAACACGAGCAGTACTTC.

This clone was detected once. This chain uses TRBV27 with TRBJ1-5; D is unresolved. Looked up from germline, CDR1 is MNHEY and CDR2 is SMNVEV (reference sequence). V was pared by 1 base and J by 3 bases, with 10 bases between. This CDR3 has 15 amino acids. The CDR3 sequence is CASSLWSGSNQPQHF. The CDR3 nucleotides are TGTGCCAGCAGTTTATGGTCCGGGTCCAATCAGCCCCAGCATTTT.

The chain recombines TRBV28 with TRBJ1-1, with TRBD1 identical over 8 bases. Germline trimming cut 4 bases from V and 6 bases from J; bases unmatched to any gene: 4. The CDR3 sequence is 13 residues long. Germline CDR1 and CDR2: MDHEN and SYDVKM. The CDR3 reads CASSSDRGAEAFF. DNA of the CDR3: TGTGCCAGCAGTTCTGACAGGGGCGCTGAAGCTTTCTTT.

For this clone: One end of the junction does not line up with germline, which may come from a read error. The chain has TRBV3-1 (or the pseudogene TRBV3-2) and TRBJ2-7; no definite D call. Germline CDR1 reads LGHDT; CDR2 reads YNNKEL (reference sequence). The CDR3 consists of 15 residues. This CDR3 is CASTQCWAQRYEQYF. For the CDR3, the DNA is TGTGCCAGCACCCAATGTTGGGCGCAACGCTACGAGCAGTACTTC.